A single sample gave rise to the 10 T cell receptor beta chains below, sequenced in a study of blood T cell repertoires in COVID-19. Clones were read by immunoSEQ multiplex PCR, and TCRdb kept only the in-frame ones, dropping some. The repertoire holds around 62,000 clones, with around 90% as singletons. Sequencing used PBMCs or T cells enriched from blood (not recorded which). The receptor set was obtained from a woman between 35 and 50 years old who had recovered from COVID-19.

This chain links TRBV19 with TRBJ2-3; D is possibly TRBD2 (5 bases). The V gene lost 2 bases and the J gene lost 8 bases, with 11 bases spanning the gap. In germline, CDR1 is LNHDA, CDR2 SQIVND (reference sequence). CDR3 length equals 13 residues. DNA of the CDR3: TGTGCCAGTAGTATAAACGGGAACCCTACGCAGTATTTT. Residues: CASSINGNPTQYF.

The V call is TRBV5-1, the J call TRBJ2-5; D is possibly TRBD1 (6 bases). The germline V gene encodes CDR1 SGHRS and CDR2 YFSETQ. The CDR3 totals 15 residues. V was pared by 4 bases and J by 3 bases, with 16 bases between. CDR3 sequence reads: CASSGSGAVEETQYF. CDR3 nucleotides: TGCGCCAGCAGCGGGTCAGGGGCGGTCGAAGAGACCCAGTACTTC.

This clone has a single count. The CDR3 loop reads CASSLGTGTLETQYF. CDR3 nucleotide sequence: TGCGCCAGCAGCTTGGGGACAGGGACTTTGGAGACCCAGTACTTC. The chain has TRBV5-1 and TRBJ2-5; 8 bases are shared with TRBD1. Germline V lookup: CDR1 SGHRS, CDR2 YFSETQ. V shed 0 bases and J 5 bases; nucleotides not matched to a gene: 6. CDR3 size: 15 residues.

The chain's CDR3 is CASSLLGDRGTEAFF. The CDR3 DNA reads TGTGCCAGCAGCTTATTGGGGGACAGGGGCACTGAAGCTTTCTTT. The chain has TRBV5-4 and TRBJ1-1; 10 bases are a match to TRBD1. J gave up 4 bases and V 2 bases, and 5 bases lay outside the gene matches. The CDR3 loop spans 15 amino acids. The V gene's germline CDR1 is SGHNT and CDR2 YYREEE (reference sequence).

J is TRBJ2-7 and V is TRBV5-6; D might be TRBD1 (5 bases). Germline loops: CDR1 SGHDT, CDR2 YYEEEE. The V end lost 0 bases, the J end lost 2 bases, and 6 bases lay between the germline ends. This CDR3 has 13 residues. CDR3 protein: CASSLGRAYEQYF. CDR3 nucleotide sequence: TGTGCCAGCAGCTTGGGCAGGGCCTACGAGCAGTACTTC. Full variable domain (missing parts from reference TRBV5-6 and TRBJ2-7): DAGVTQSPTHLIKTRGQQVTLRCSPKSGHDTVSWYQQALGQGPQFIFQYYEEEERQRGNFPDRFSGHQFPNYSSELNVNALLLGDSALYLCASSLGRAYEQYFGPGTRLTVT.

CDR3 region: CASSTNPGLAGSDTQYF. The CDR3 nucleotides are TGTGCCAGCAGCACGAATCCGGGACTAGCGGGATCAGATACGCAGTATTTT. The rearrangement links TRBV11-3 to TRBJ2-3; 13 positions agree with TRBD2. V gave up 5 bases and J gave up 4 bases; unmatched junction bases: 9. Germline CDR1 and CDR2: SGHNT and YENEEA. The CDR3 has 17 residues.

J is TRBJ2-3 and V is TRBV27; 8 nucleotides agree with TRBD2. CDR1 is MNHEY and CDR2 is SMNVEV in the germline V gene (reference sequence). J gave up 0 bases and V 5 bases, and 13 bases lay outside the gene matches. This CDR3 contains 18 residues. The CDR3 reads CASSHFYGTRASTDTQYF. CDR3 bases: TGTGCCAGCAGTCACTTCTACGGGACTAGGGCTAGCACAGATACGCAGTATTTT.

The rearrangement uses TRBV28 and TRBJ2-7; D is undetermined. With 7 bases removed from V and 5 bases from J, the gap between germline ends came to 15 bases. This CDR3 has 13 amino acids. Germline V gives CDR1 MDHEN, CDR2 SYDVKM. This CDR3 reads CASTPGPLDEQYF. Written as DNA, the CDR3 is TGTGCCAGCACTCCCGGTCCCCTGGACGAGCAGTACTTC.

The V gene is TRBV4-2, the J gene TRBJ1-2; TRBD1 aligns across 8 bases. The germline CDR1 and CDR2 sequences are LGHNA and YNFKEQ. With 0 bases clipped from V and 2 bases from J, the junction kept 5 bases outside the gene matches. The CDR3 has 16 residues. CDR3 nucleotides: TGTGCCAGCAGCCAAGAAGCCAGGGGGCGAAACTATGGCTACACCTTC. It yields the protein CASSQEARGRNYGYTF.

The gene calls are TRBV3-1 (or the pseudogene TRBV3-2) and TRBJ2-1; TRBD1 agrees at 9 bases. This CDR3 spans 12 amino acids. V was clipped by 4 bases and J by 8 bases; unmatched bases: 0. Germline assignment: CDR1 LGHDT and CDR2 YNNKEL (reference sequence). In DNA form, the CDR3 reads TGTGCCAGCAGCCGGACAGGGGATGAGCAGTTCTTC. Its translation is CASSRTGDEQFF.